This record concerns one TCR beta chain sequence. The data stem from a study of T-cell reconstitution after alpha-beta-depleted transplantation in children. The CDR3 has 14 amino acids. Germline CDR1 and CDR2: SGHRS and YFSETQ. Trimming cost V 0 bases and J 4 bases; bases outside gene matches: 1. For TCRbeta, the library was prepared with unique molecular identifiers. TCRdb reprocessed the PCR reads via MiXCR and lists one record per CDR3 protein. The sample holds some 400,000 distinct CDR3 sequences, roughly 20% seen once. This specimen was PBMCs from the stem cell graft donor, taken from the stem cell graft. V is TRBV5-1 and J is TRBJ2-1, with 7 bases identical to TRBD1. This TCR was recovered from a human donor who donated a stem cell graft to a child with acute myeloid leukemia. CDR3 sequence (DNA): TGCGCCAGCAGCTTGGTCAGGGGGTACAATGAGCAGTTCTTC. Translating it yields CASSLVRGYNEQFF.